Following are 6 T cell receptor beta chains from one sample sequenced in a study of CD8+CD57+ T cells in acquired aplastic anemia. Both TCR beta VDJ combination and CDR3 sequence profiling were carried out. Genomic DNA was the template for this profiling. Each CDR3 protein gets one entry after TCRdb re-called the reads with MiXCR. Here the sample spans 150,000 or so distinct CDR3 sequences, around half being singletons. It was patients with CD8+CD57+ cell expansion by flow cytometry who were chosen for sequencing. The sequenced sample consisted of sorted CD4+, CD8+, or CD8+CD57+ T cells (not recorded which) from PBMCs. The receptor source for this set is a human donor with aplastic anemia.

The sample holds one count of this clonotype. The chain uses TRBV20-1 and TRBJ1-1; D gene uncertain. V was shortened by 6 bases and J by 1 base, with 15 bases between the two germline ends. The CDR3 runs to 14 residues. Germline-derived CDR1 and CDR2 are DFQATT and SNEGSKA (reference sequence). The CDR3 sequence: CSARRAGKNTEAFF. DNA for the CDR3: TGCAGTGCCCGACGGGCGGGGAAGAACACTGAAGCTTTCTTT.

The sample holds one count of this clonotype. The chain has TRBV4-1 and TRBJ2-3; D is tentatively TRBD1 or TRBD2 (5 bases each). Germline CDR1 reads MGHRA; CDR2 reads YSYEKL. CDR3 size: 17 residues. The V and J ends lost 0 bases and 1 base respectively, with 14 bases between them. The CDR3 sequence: CASSQDPPGTGTDTQYF. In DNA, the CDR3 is TGCGCCAGCAGCCAAGACCCCCCAGGGACGGGCACAGATACGCAGTATTTT.

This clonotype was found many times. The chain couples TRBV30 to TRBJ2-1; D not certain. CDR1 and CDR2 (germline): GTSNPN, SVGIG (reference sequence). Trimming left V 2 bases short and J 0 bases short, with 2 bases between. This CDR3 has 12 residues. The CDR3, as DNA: TGTGCCTGGAGTAGCTCCTACAATGAGCAGTTCTTC. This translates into CAWSSSYNEQFF.

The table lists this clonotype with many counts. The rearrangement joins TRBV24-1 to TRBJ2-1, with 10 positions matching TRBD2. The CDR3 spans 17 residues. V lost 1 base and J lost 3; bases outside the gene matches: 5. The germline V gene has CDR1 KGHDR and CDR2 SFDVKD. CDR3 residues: CATSDFPLAGGYNEQFF. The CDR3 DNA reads TGTGCCACCAGTGATTTTCCTTTAGCGGGAGGCTACAATGAGCAGTTCTTC.

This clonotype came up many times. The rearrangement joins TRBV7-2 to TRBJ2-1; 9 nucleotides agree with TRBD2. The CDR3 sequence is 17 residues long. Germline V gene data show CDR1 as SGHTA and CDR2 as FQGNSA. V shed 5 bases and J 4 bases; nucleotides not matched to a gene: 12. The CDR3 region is CASSRRLAEGVYNEQFF. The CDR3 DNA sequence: TGTGCCAGCAGCCGCCGACTAGCGGAGGGGGTTTACAATGAGCAGTTCTTC.

DNA of the CDR3: TGTGCCAGCAGTGATTGGGGTCAGCCCCAGCATTTT. This translates into CASSDWGQPQHF. The chain is built from TRBV25-1 and TRBJ1-5; D is unresolved. The V gene lost 3 bases and the J gene lost 6 bases, with 6 bases spanning the gap. This CDR3 region has 12 residues. The germline V gene has CDR1 MGHDK and CDR2 SYGVNS.